Below are 21 T cell receptor beta chains sequenced from a single sample in a study of shared clonotypes between healthy human individuals. Sequencing was performed with immunoSEQ multiplex PCR; in TCRdb, only in-frame clones are kept and a portion is missing. Of 550,000 to 700,000 clones listed, 60% to 75% are singletons. The sequenced material came from memory CD4+ T cells sorted from blood. Subset: CD45RA-negative fraction. These receptors all come from a woman aged 25 to 45 in good health.

The chain has TRBV28 and TRBJ2-2; D may be TRBD1 or TRBD2 (5 bases each). The CDR3 totals 14 residues. The V end was cut by 3 bases, the J end by 4 bases, with 9 bases between. Germline values: CDR1 MDHEN, CDR2 SYDVKM. As DNA, the CDR3 is TGTGCCAGCAGTTTCGGGGACCTCACCGGGGAGCTGTTTTTT. It specifies CASSFGDLTGELFF.

The chain recombines TRBV6-6 with TRBJ1-2; D perhaps matches TRBD1 (6 bases). CDR1 MNHNY and CDR2 SVGAGI come from the germline V gene (reference sequence). Trimming cost V 2 bases and J 7 bases, with 14 bases left between them. The CDR3 totals 14 residues. CDR3 in amino acids: CASSYTGTSGGYTF. CDR3 coding DNA: TGTGCCAGCAGTTACACCGGGACATCGGGTGGCTACACCTTC.

V gene TRBV19 combines with J gene TRBJ2-7; 10 nucleotides agree with TRBD2. The CDR3 is made up of 15 amino acids. Germline CDR1 is LNHDA and CDR2 is SQIVND (reference sequence). Trimming removed 4 bases from V and 3 bases from J; junction bases left unmatched: 6. CDR3 in amino acids: CASSNPSGSNYEQYF. DNA for the CDR3: TGTGCCAGTAGTAACCCTAGCGGGAGCAACTACGAGCAGTACTTC.

This clone came up many times. The chain has TRBV18 and TRBJ1-1, with unresolved D. V was shortened by 3 bases and J by 5 bases, with 10 bases between the two germline ends. This CDR3 spans 13 amino acids. CDR1 KGHSH and CDR2 LQKENI come from the germline V gene. For the CDR3, the DNA is TGTGCCAGCTCACCTAATCCGTCGACTGAAGCTTTCTTT. Protein product: CASSPNPSTEAFF.

This chain connects TRBV11-2 to TRBJ2-1, with 8 positions matching TRBD2. Trimming at V came to 6 bases and at J to 2 bases, leaving 9 bases not matched to a gene. Germline loops: CDR1 SGHAT, CDR2 FQNNGV. CDR3 length: 16 amino acids. The CDR3 spells CASRAVGGRTYNEQFF. CDR3 sequence (DNA): TGTGCCAGCAGGGCCGTGGGCGGGAGGACCTACAATGAGCAGTTCTTC.

The chain couples TRBV29-1 to TRBJ2-7; D ambiguous. Germline-derived CDR1 and CDR2 are SQVTM and ANQGSEA. The CDR3 has 12 amino acids. With 4 bases removed from V and 3 bases from J, the gap between germline ends came to 10 bases. CDR3 in DNA: TGCAGCGTTGTTGGACCGAACTACGAGCAGTACTTC. It encodes CSVVGPNYEQYF.

With respect to this clone: Other nucleotide sequences from this sample produce the same CDR3. V is TRBV28 and J is TRBJ2-4, with D uncertain. Germline lookup yields CDR1 MDHEN and CDR2 SYDVKM. The V gene lost 8 bases and the J gene lost 0 bases, with 8 bases spanning the gap. The CDR3 extends over 13 amino acids. CDR3 loop: CASGLPAKNIQYF. CDR3 DNA: TGTGCCAGCGGTCTTCCAGCCAAAAACATTCAGTACTTC.

This chain joins TRBV28 and TRBJ1-2, with TRBD1 matching over 7 bases. Germline CDR1 and CDR2: MDHEN and SYDVKM. J gave up 11 bases and V 1 base, and 7 bases lay outside the gene matches. This CDR3 is 13 amino acids long. Here the CDR3 reads CASSLLEQGRYTF. In DNA form, the CDR3 reads TGTGCCAGCAGTTTATTAGAACAGGGGAGATACACCTTC.

The chain recombines TRBV9 with TRBJ1-6, with D unclear. Trimming pared 2 bases from V and 0 bases from J, leaving 9 bases between. Germline assignment: CDR1 SGDLS and CDR2 YYNGEE. The CDR3 is 16 residues long. The CDR3 loop reads CASSVSVSSYNSPLHF. The CDR3 nucleotides read TGTGCCAGCAGCGTGTCCGTTAGCTCCTATAATTCACCCCTCCACTTT.

This clone was counted a single time. CDR3 in amino acids: CASRSGGSGANVLTF. CDR3 nucleotides: TGTGCCAGCAGATCGGGGGGGTCTGGGGCCAACGTCCTGACTTTC. The chain couples TRBV6-5 to TRBJ2-6; 8 nucleotides line up with TRBD2. V was clipped by 6 bases and J by 1 base; unmatched bases: 2. CDR1 and CDR2 (germline): MNHEY, SVGAGI. The CDR3 runs to 15 residues.

V and J are TRBV18 and TRBJ2-5; D remains ambiguous. CDR1 and CDR2 (germline): KGHSH, LQKENI. This CDR3 has 14 amino acids. V lost 3 bases and J lost 1, with 9 bases in between. The CDR3 coding sequence is TGTGCCAGCTCACCGCCGACAATCCAAGAGACCCAGTACTTC. Translated: CASSPPTIQETQYF.

The V gene is TRBV5-4, the J gene TRBJ2-3; TRBD1 matches 12 bases. The CDR3 sequence is 18 residues long. The V segment lost 5 bases and the J segment 1 base; nucleotides outside the gene matches: 11. Germline V gene data show CDR1 as SGHNT and CDR2 as YYREEE (reference sequence). The DNA of the CDR3 is TGTGCCAGCAGAAATGGGACAGGGGGCGCGCTCCGCACAGATACGCAGTATTTT. Residues: CASRNGTGGALRTDTQYF.

This chain joins TRBV7-9 and TRBJ2-5, with D uncertain. V was shortened by 2 bases and J by 3 bases, with 4 bases between the two germline ends. CDR1 is SEHNR, CDR2 FQNEAQ, per germline (reference sequence). The CDR3 is 12 residues long. The CDR3 nucleotides are TGTGCCAGCAGCTTACAGGAAGAGACCCAGTACTTC. Translating it yields CASSLQEETQYF.

The chain combines TRBV5-6 with TRBJ2-7; 7 nucleotides agree with TRBD2. Germline V gives CDR1 SGHDT, CDR2 YYEEEE. This CDR3 has 15 residues. Trimming took 4 bases from V and 0 from J; bases not matched to a gene: 7. The CDR3 loop is CASSSAGTNSYEQYF. CDR3 DNA: TGTGCCAGCAGCAGCGCCGGGACTAACTCCTACGAGCAGTACTTC.

The chain carries TRBV29-1 and TRBJ2-1, with TRBD2 matching over 7 bases. The CDR3 consists of 15 residues. Germline V gene sequence: CDR1 SQVTM, CDR2 ANQGSEA. With V trimmed by 6 bases and J by 0 bases, 8 bases remained unmatched. Here the CDR3 reads CSVKERGSSYNEQFF. The CDR3 nucleotides are TGCAGCGTGAAAGAGCGGGGAAGCTCCTACAATGAGCAGTTCTTC.

The chain carries TRBV11-1 and TRBJ2-5; possibly TRBD1 or TRBD2 for D (5 bases each). The V gene's germline CDR1 is SGHAT and CDR2 FQDESV (reference sequence). Trimming removed 1 base from V and 2 bases from J, with 11 bases in between. This CDR3 has 15 residues. The CDR3 is CASSLVGGVQETQYF. CDR3 coding DNA: TGTGCCAGCAGCTTAGTTGGGGGAGTACAAGAGACCCAGTACTTC.

In this sample, this clone turned up a few times. This rearrangement joins TRBV29-1 to TRBJ2-1; TRBD1 matches 7 bases. The V and J ends lost 3 bases and 3 bases, in that order; junction bases with no gene match: 8. Germline V gene lookup returns CDR1 SQVTM and CDR2 ANQGSEA. The CDR3 has 15 residues. CDR3 sequence: CSVERRQGSYNEQFF. The CDR3 DNA sequence: TGCAGCGTTGAGCGCAGACAGGGAAGCTACAATGAGCAGTTCTTC.

The rearrangement links TRBV11-2 to TRBJ1-3; D gene ambiguous. Trimming left V 2 bases short and J 1 base short, with 12 bases between. Germline V gene data show CDR1 as SGHAT and CDR2 as FQNNGV. The CDR3 extends over 16 amino acids. The CDR3, as DNA: TGTGCCAGCAGCTTAACGGGTAGAACGTCTGGAAACACCATATATTTT. Its protein is CASSLTGRTSGNTIYF.

V gene TRBV18 combines with J gene TRBJ2-7; 7 bases line up with TRBD2. The V and J ends lost 3 bases and 3 bases, in that order; junction bases with no gene match: 5. CDR1 is KGHSH and CDR2 is LQKENI in the germline V gene. The CDR3 extends over 14 amino acids. The CDR3 is CASSPGGSLYEQYF. Written as DNA, the CDR3 is TGTGCCAGCTCACCGGGAGGGTCCCTCTACGAGCAGTACTTC. Full variable domain (rest looked up from reference TRBV18 and TRBJ2-7): NAGVMQNPRHLVRRRGQEARLRCSPMKGHSHVYWYRQLPEEGLKFMVYLQKENIIDESGMPKERFSAEFPKEGPSILRIQQVVRGDSAAYFCASSPGGSLYEQYFGPGTRLTVT.

J is TRBJ2-5 and V is TRBV28; tentatively, D is TRBD2 (6 bases). V lost 6 bases, J lost 5 bases, and 16 bases lay in between. CDR1 is MDHEN and CDR2 is SYDVKM in the germline V gene. This CDR3 region has 14 residues. This chain's CDR3 is CASSLRRDFETQYF. The CDR3 DNA reads TGTGCCAGCAGCCTCAGACGGGACTTCGAGACCCAGTACTTC.

This clone was recorded a few times. The CDR3 sequence is CASSLKGLLTEAFF. Here the CDR3 DNA reads TGTGCCAGCAGTTTAAAGGGGCTGCTCACTGAAGCTTTCTTT. The chain employs TRBV27 and TRBJ1-1, with D perhaps matching TRBD1 (5 bases). Per germline, CDR1 MNHEY and CDR2 SMNVEV (reference sequence). The CDR3 spans 14 residues. V was shortened by 2 bases and J by 4 bases, with 11 bases between the two germline ends.